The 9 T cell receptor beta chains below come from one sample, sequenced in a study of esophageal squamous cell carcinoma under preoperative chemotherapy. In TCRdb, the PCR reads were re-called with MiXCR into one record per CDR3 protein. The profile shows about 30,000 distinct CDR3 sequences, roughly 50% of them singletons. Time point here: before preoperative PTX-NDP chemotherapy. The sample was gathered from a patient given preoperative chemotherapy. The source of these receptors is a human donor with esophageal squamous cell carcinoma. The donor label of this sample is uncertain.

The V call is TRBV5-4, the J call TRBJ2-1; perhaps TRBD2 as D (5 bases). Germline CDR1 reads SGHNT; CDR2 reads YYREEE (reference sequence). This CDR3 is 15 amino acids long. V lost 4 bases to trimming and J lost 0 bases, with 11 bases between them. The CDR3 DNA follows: TGTGCCAGCAGCCGAAGCGGAAACTCCTACAATGAGCAGTTCTTC. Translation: CASSRSGNSYNEQFF.

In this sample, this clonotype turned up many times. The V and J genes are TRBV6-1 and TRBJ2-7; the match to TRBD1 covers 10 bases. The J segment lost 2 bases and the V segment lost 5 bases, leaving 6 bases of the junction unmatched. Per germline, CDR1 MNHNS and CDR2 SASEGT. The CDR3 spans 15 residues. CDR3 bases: TGTGCCAGCAGTCTGGGACAGGGGTACCCCTACGAGCAGTACTTC. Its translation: CASSLGQGYPYEQYF.

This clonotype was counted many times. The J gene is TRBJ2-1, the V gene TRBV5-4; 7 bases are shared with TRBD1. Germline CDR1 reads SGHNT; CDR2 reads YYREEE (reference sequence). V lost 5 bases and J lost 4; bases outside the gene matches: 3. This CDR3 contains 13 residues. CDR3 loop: CASRWDSYNEQFF. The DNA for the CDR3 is TGTGCCAGCAGATGGGACAGTTACAATGAGCAGTTCTTC.

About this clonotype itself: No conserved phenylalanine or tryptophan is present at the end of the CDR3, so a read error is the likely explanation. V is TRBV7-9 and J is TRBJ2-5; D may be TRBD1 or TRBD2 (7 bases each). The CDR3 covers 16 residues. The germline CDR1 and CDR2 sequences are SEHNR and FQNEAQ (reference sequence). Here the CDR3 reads CASSQGGGGSQESQYS. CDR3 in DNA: TGTGCCAGCAGCCAGGGGGGAGGCGGGAGTCAAGAGTCCCAGTACTCG.

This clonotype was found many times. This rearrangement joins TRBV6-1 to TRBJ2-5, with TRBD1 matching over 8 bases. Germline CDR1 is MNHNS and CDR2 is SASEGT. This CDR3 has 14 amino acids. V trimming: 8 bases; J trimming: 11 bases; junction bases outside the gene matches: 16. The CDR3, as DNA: TGTGCCAGCTTCAATCCGGGACAGGCAATAAAGCAGTACTTC. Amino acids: CASFNPGQAIKQYF.

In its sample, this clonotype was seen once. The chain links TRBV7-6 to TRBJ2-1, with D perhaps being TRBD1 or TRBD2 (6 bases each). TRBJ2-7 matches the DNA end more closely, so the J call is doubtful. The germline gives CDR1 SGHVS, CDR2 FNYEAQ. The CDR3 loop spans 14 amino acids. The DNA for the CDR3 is TGTGCCAGCAGCGCGACGAGGAGGGACAATGAGCAGTACTTC. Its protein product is CASSATRRDNEQYF.

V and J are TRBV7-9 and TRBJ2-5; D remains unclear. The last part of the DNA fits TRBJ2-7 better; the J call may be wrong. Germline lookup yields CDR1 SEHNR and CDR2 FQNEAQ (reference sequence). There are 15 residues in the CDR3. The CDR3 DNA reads TGTGCCAGCAGCTACCTTGGTAATGGGGAAGACGAGCAGTACTTC. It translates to CASSYLGNGEDEQYF.

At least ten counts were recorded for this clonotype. CDR3 loop: CASLPSYEQFF. CDR3 DNA: TGTGCCAGTCTACCATCCTACGAGCAGTTCTTC. The rearrangement joins TRBV6-4 to TRBJ2-1; D is undetermined. CDR1 and CDR2 (germline): MRHNA, SNTAGT. Trimming shortened V by 9 bases and J by 10 bases, and 13 bases separated the two germline ends. The length of the CDR3 is 11 residues.

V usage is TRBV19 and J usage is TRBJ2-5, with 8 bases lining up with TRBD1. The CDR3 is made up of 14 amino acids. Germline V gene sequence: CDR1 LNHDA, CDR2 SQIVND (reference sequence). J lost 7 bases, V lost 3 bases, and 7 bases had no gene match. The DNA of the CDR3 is TGTGCCAGTAGTATCGGACAGGGATTGGGGACCCAGTACTTC. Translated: CASSIGQGLGTQYF.